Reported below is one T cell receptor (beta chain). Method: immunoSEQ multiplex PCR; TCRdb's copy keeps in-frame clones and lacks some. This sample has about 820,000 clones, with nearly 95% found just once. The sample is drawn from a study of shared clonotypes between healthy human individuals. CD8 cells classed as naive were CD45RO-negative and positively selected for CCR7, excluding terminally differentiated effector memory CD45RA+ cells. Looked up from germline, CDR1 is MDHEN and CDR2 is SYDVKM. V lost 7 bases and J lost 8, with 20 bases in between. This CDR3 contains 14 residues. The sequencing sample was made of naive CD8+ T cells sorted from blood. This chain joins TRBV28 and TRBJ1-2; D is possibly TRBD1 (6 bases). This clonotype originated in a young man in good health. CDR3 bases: TGTGCCAGCAAAGATGGCCGCTTGAGGGGGGGCTACACCTTC. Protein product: CASKDGRLRGGYTF.